The clone carrying this TCR beta chain appeared many times. Its antigen remains unidentified. Each ophthalmopathy patient scored at least 3 on the Clinical Activity Score and at least 4 on NOSPECS grade, with duration under 3 months. RNA transcripts were the template for amplifying TCR beta CDR3 regions. HTBI primers were employed in a first-round RT-PCR of the TCR CDR3. One entry per CDR3 protein, called by TCRdb with MiXCR from the multiplex PCR reads. In the table there are about 640,000 distinct CDR3 sequences, less than 25% of which are singletons. The data were obtained in a study of T cells in Graves' hyperthyroidism and ophthalmopathy. Study-level findings and limits: Ophthalmopathy stood apart from stable hyperthyroidism in a 13 V-J model. Ophthalmopathy was identified by the model a median approximately six months ahead of onset.

After removal of 3 bases from V and 12 bases from J, the junction contained 16 bases not matched to a gene. This CDR3 spans 15 amino acids. CDR1 is MDHEN, CDR2 SYDVKM, per germline. This TCR came from a man aged 25 to 40 with Graves' ophthalmopathy. Sequencing input: blood. The chain combines TRBV28 with TRBJ2-5, with 7 positions matching TRBD2. The CDR3 coding sequence is TGTGCCAGCAGTTTGGGGGAAACTAGCGCCCCAGGCGAGTACTTC. This codes for CASSLGETSAPGEYF. The variable domain in full, completed from reference TRBV28 and TRBJ2-5, reads DVKVTQSSRYLVKRTGEKVFLECVQDMDHENMFWYRQDPGLGLRLIYFSYDVKMKEKGDIPEGYSVSREKKERFSLILESASTNQTSMYLCASSLGETSAPGEYFGPGTRLLVL.